This TCR beta chain was sequenced during a study of blood T cell repertoires in COVID-19. Looking at the study overall: Researchers got acute and convalescent COVID-19 samples from the United States, Italy and Spain. T cells, B-cell-depleted T cells, or PBMCs provided the cDNA or gDNA that served as material.

This clone was counted a few times. Germline V gene data show CDR1 as SGHNT and CDR2 as YENEEA. This CDR3 has 16 residues. V was pared by 0 bases and J by 10 bases, with 12 bases of the junction left unmatched. As processed by the authors: Reference gene primers were amplified, and this amplification served to estimate nucleated cell counts. TCRdb's copy holds only in-frame clones and misses some; the assay was immunoSEQ multiplex PCR. V and J calls and clone size come straight from that table; D and trimming were deduced from the DNA. This table has approximately 240,000 clones, just under 85% appearing once.

This chain uses TRBV11-3 with TRBJ1-1; 9 nucleotides match TRBD1. This TCR was recovered from an older woman with active or convalescent COVID-19. Sequencing was done on a sample of peripheral blood. Here the CDR3 DNA reads TGTGCCAGCAGCTTAGATGATTGGACAGGGGCCGTTGGAGCTTTCTTT. Protein: CASSLDDWTGAVGAFF.